Included here is one T cell receptor (beta chain) sequence, with context. Sequenced by immunoSEQ multiplex PCR; TCRdb stores in-frame clones only, minus some. The repertoire holds around 200,000 clones, with roughly 87% as singletons. This record comes from a study of blood T cell repertoires in COVID-19. Study as a whole: Samples came from the United States, Italy and Spain, spanning acute and convalescent COVID-19. Sources were T cells, B-cell-depleted T cells, or PBMCs; the material itself was cDNA or gDNA.

Participants, roughly 18 to 90 years old, spanned around 25 US areas. The clonotype was recovered from a man between 18 and 35 years old with acute COVID-19. Sequencing was performed on PBMCs or T cells enriched from blood (not recorded which).

CDR3 nucleotides: TGTGCCAGCAGCCAAGATGGGCCGGACTCTGGAAACACCATATATTTT. Translated, it gives CASSQDGPDSGNTIYF. The chain joins TRBV4-2 to TRBJ1-3; D ambiguous. Between the trimmed V and J ends, which lost 0 bases and 0 bases, there was a span of 9 bases. The CDR3 is made up of 16 amino acids. Germline V gene data show CDR1 as LGHNA and CDR2 as YNFKEQ.